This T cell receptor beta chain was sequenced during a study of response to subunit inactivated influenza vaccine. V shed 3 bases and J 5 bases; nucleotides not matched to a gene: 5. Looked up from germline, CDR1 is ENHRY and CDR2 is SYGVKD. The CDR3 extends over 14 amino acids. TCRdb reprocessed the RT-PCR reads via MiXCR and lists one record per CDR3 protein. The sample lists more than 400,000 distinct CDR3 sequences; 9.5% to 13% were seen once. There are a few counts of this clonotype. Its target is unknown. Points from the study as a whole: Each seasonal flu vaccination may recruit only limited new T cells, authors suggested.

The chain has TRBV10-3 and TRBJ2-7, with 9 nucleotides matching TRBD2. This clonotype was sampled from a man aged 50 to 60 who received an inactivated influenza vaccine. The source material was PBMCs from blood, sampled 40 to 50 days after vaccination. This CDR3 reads CAISERREGDEQYF. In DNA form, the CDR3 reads TGTGCCATCAGTGAAAGGCGGGAGGGGGACGAGCAGTACTTC.